This entry describes one TCR beta chain. The length of the CDR3 is 15 residues. Germline V gene data show CDR1 as LNHNV and CDR2 as YYDKDF (reference sequence). V was trimmed by 5 bases and J by 4 bases, leaving 18 bases between them. The sample is drawn from a study of blood T cell repertoires in COVID-19. Turning to the study itself: The United States, Italy and Spain provided the acute and convalescent COVID-19 samples. T cells, B-cell-depleted T cells, or PBMCs supplied cDNA or gDNA.

Original handling: Nucleated cell counts were estimated from reference gene primer amplification. Assay used: immunoSEQ multiplex PCR; TCRdb lists only in-frame clones, some missing. V and J calls and clone size come straight from that table; D and trimming were deduced from the DNA. The sample includes 45,000 to 55,000 clones, about 92% of them seen just once. The J gene is TRBJ2-7, the V gene TRBV15, with D possibly being TRBD2 (6 bases). Specimen: peripheral blood. The receptor's source is a human donor in a cohort sampled during active COVID-19. The CDR3 loop reads CATSRGKGDGYEQYF. For the CDR3, the DNA is TGTGCCACCAGCCGGGGGAAGGGCGACGGTTACGAGCAGTACTTC. The full variable domain, completed using reference TRBV15 and TRBJ2-7, is DAMVIQNPRYQVTQFGKPVTLSCSQTLNHNVMYWYQQKSSQAPKLLFHYYDKDFNNEADTPDNFQSRRPNTSFCFLDIRSPGLGDTAMYLCATSRGKGDGYEQYFGPGTRLTVT.